This T cell receptor (beta chain) was identified in a study of shared clonotypes between healthy human individuals. All of the donors resided in Nashville, Tennessee, and each was a Caucasian adult. The repertoire was sequenced with immunoSEQ multiplex PCR; TCRdb's copy has only in-frame clones and lacks some. The table lists 640,000 or so clones, about three quarters of them singletons. The germline CDR1 and CDR2 sequences are LNHNV and YYDKDF (reference sequence). The CDR3 runs to 16 residues. V lost 4 bases to trimming and J lost 2 bases, with 17 bases between them. This receptor was obtained from a woman aged 25-40 years in good health. The material sequenced was memory CD4+ T cells sorted from blood. Subset of the sample: CD45RA-negative fraction. V gene TRBV15 combines with J gene TRBJ1-1; a weak D match, TRBD1 (6 bases). The CDR3 DNA follows: TGTGCCACCAGCACAAGGGGGAGGGGATTAAACACTGAAGCTTTCTTT. Its protein product is CATSTRGRGLNTEAFF.